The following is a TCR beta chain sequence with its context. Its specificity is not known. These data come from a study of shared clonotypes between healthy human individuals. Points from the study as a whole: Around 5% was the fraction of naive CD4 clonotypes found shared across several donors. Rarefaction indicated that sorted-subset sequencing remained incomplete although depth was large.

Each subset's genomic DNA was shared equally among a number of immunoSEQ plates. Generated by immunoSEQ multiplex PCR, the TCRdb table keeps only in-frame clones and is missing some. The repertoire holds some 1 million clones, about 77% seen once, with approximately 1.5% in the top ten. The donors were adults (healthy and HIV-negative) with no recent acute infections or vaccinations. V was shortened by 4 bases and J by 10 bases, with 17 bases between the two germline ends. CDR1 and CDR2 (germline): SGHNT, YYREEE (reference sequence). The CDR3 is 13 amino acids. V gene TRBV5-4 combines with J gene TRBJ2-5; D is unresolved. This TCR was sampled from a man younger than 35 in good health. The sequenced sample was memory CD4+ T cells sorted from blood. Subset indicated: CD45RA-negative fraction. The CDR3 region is CASSVDVALLQYF. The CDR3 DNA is TGTGCCAGCAGCGTGGACGTAGCTTTGCTCCAGTACTTC.